The rows below give T cell receptor beta chains drawn from one sample of a study of shared clonotypes between healthy human individuals. Libraries were prepared by immunoSEQ multiplex PCR; TCRdb keeps only in-frame clonotypes and omits some of them. The sample lists approximately 530,000 clones, about 96% seen once, with about 0.064% in the top ten. The sequenced sample was naive CD4+ T cells sorted from blood. These TCRs come from a young woman in good health. Both conserved end residues are part of each CDR3. Each record gives: J gene, V gene, D gene, clone size, CDR3 protein, CDR3 DNA. A D gene is named only where the DNA matches it firmly. Rows may omit the clone size; those that give it use once, few, many or a size class.

TRBJ1-3 | TRBV21-1 | - | - | CASSRGRMGGNTIYF | TGTGCCAGCAGCAGGGGGCGCATGGGTGGAAACACCATATATTTT
TRBJ2-5 | TRBV7-9 | TRBD1 | - | CASSRTGGIETQYF | TGTGCCAGCAGCCGGACAGGGGGCATAGAGACCCAGTACTTC
TRBJ1-5 | TRBV28 | - | - | CASSTSRYVNQPQHF | TGTGCCAGCAGCACCAGTAGGTATGTCAATCAGCCCCAGCATTTT
TRBJ2-2 | TRBV19 | TRBD2 | - | CACRGAGELFF | TGTGCCTGCCGGGGGGCCGGGGAGCTGTTTTTT
TRBJ1-1 | TRBV6-6 | - | - | CASSYPDTEAFF | TGTGCCAGCAGTTACCCGGACACTGAAGCTTTCTTT
TRBJ2-7 | TRBV9 | TRBD2 | - | CASSLGAGVSYEQYF | TGTGCCAGCAGCTTGGGAGCGGGAGTATCCTACGAGCAGTACTTC
TRBJ2-1 | TRBV5-1 | TRBD2 | - | CASSSGLAGPNEQFF | TGCGCCAGCAGCAGCGGACTAGCGGGGCCCAATGAGCAGTTCTTC
TRBJ2-3 | TRBV11-3 | TRBD2 | - | CASSSRGREGTDTQYF | TGTGCCAGCAGCTCGCGGGGGAGGGAGGGCACAGATACGCAGTATTTT
TRBJ2-7 | TRBV28 | TRBD2 | - | CASSLDAGRAPRYEQYF | TGTGCCAGCAGTTTAGATGCCGGGAGGGCCCCTCGGTACGAGCAGTACTTC
TRBJ2-2 | TRBV5-1 | - | - | CASSLGSGTGELFF | TGCGCCAGCAGCTTGGGATCGGGGACCGGGGAGCTGTTTTTT
TRBJ2-3 | TRBV6-1 | - | - | CASSEAPGNTDTQYF | TGTGCCAGCAGTGAAGCGCCCGGCAACACAGATACGCAGTATTTT
TRBJ2-7 | TRBV2 | - | - | CASSAGQLSSYEQYF | TGTGCCAGCAGCGCGGGACAGCTGAGCTCCTACGAGCAGTACTTC
TRBJ1-1 | TRBV5-1 | - | - | CASGRGVMNTEAFF | TGCGCCAGCGGGAGAGGAGTAATGAACACTGAAGCTTTCTTT
TRBJ2-1 | TRBV28 | - | - | CASSLAAGRANEQFF | TGTGCCAGCAGTTTGGCGGCGGGAAGGGCGAATGAGCAGTTCTTC
TRBJ2-1 | TRBV4-1 | TRBD2 | - | CASSQELLLASGGNEQFF | TGCGCCAGCAGCCAAGAACTCCTACTAGCGTCTGGGGGTAATGAGCAGTTCTTC
TRBJ2-3 | TRBV19 | - | - | CASSPSGTDTQYF | TGTGCCAGTAGTCCCTCGGGTACAGATACGCAGTATTTT
TRBJ1-2 | TRBV6-6 | - | - | CASSYSTLVSYGYTF | TGTGCCAGCAGTTACTCGACCCTGGTTAGCTATGGCTACACCTTC
TRBJ2-7 | TRBV7-8 | - | - | CASSFFLGHKDEQYF | TGTGCCAGCAGCTTTTTCTTGGGACACAAAGACGAGCAGTACTTC
TRBJ2-1 | TRBV18 | TRBD2 | once | CASSPRTSGSSYNEQFF | TGTGCCAGCTCACCCAGGACTAGCGGGAGTTCCTACAATGAGCAGTTCTTC
TRBJ2-1 | TRBV5-6 | TRBD1 | - | CASSRDRGLVGGNEQFF | TGTGCCAGCAGCCGGGACAGGGGGCTAGTGGGTGGTAATGAGCAGTTCTTC
TRBJ2-7 | TRBV29-1 | - | - | CSVARLFGPSYEQYF | TGCAGCGTTGCTCGGTTGTTCGGGCCTTCCTACGAGCAGTACTTC
TRBJ2-3 | TRBV6-5 | - | - | CASRQGYTQYF | TGTGCCAGCAGACAGGGTTATACGCAGTATTTT
TRBJ2-1 | TRBV19 | - | - | CASSTEGTFSVHEQFF | TGTGCCAGTAGTACGGAAGGGACTTTCTCAGTCCATGAGCAGTTCTTC
TRBJ1-2 | TRBV6-4 | - | - | CASSDGQGYGYTF | TGTGCCAGCAGTGACGGGCAGGGGTATGGCTACACCTTC
TRBJ1-5 | TRBV19 | TRBD1 | - | CASSNFGQATNQPQHF | TGTGCCAGTAGCAATTTCGGACAGGCTACTAATCAGCCCCAGCATTTT
TRBJ1-1 | TRBV18 | - | - | CASSQQGYEAFF | TGTGCCAGCTCACAACAGGGCTATGAAGCTTTCTTT
TRBJ2-3 | TRBV7-9 | - | - | CASSAGRWATDTQYF | TGTGCCAGCAGCGCGGGCCGCTGGGCCACAGATACGCAGTATTTT
TRBJ2-5 | TRBV28 | - | - | CASSFLIMGLNQETQYF | TGTGCCAGCAGTTTTCTAATAATGGGACTGAACCAAGAGACCCAGTACTTC
TRBJ2-1 | TRBV6-6 | - | once | CASSSLAKGEQFF | TGTGCCAGCAGTTCACTAGCCAAGGGTGAGCAGTTCTTC
TRBJ2-7 | TRBV11-2 | - | - | CASSLAPGTYEQYF | TGTGCCAGCAGCTTAGCCCCCGGTACCTACGAGCAGTACTTC
TRBJ2-6 | TRBV28 | TRBD1 | once | CASSDRGFGANVLTF | TGTGCCAGCTCGGACAGGGGGTTTGGGGCCAACGTCCTGACTTTC
TRBJ2-1 | TRBV6-1 | TRBD2 | once | CASSEDERGSYNEQFF | TGTGCCAGCAGTGAAGACGAGCGGGGCTCCTACAATGAGCAGTTCTTC
TRBJ2-1 | TRBV30 | TRBD2 | - | CAWRETSGSRRGYNEQFF | TGTGCCTGGAGAGAGACTAGCGGGAGTCGCAGGGGCTACAATGAGCAGTTCTTC
TRBJ1-1 | TRBV2 | - | - | CASSGESTEAFF | TGTGCCAGCAGTGGGGAGAGTACTGAAGCTTTCTTT
TRBJ2-7 | TRBV7-2 | - | once | CASTLGLTSSYEQYF | TGTGCCAGCACCTTGGGGCTTACCAGCTCCTACGAGCAGTACTTC
TRBJ2-5 | TRBV11-1 | - | - | CASSPSRGRWETQYF | TGTGCCAGCAGCCCCTCTCGGGGGCGGTGGGAGACCCAGTACTTC
TRBJ2-3 | TRBV25-1 | - | - | CASELPGGDTQYF | TGTGCCAGCGAGCTCCCCGGGGGCGATACGCAGTATTTT
TRBJ1-2 | TRBV30 | - | once | CAWISANYGYTF | TGTGCCTGGATTAGTGCTAACTATGGCTACACCTTC
TRBJ2-7 | TRBV27 | TRBD1 | - | CASSLSRGAGTVAYEQYF | TGTGCCAGCAGTTTATCGAGGGGAGCCGGGACAGTGGCCTACGAGCAGTACTTC
TRBJ1-1 | TRBV19 | TRBD1 | few | CASSNRGGTEAFF | TGTGCCAGTAGTAACAGGGGTGGAACTGAAGCTTTCTTT
TRBJ1-4 | TRBV18 | TRBD1 | - | CASSPGQGGTNEKLFF | TGTGCCAGCTCACCGGGACAGGGGGGAACTAATGAAAAACTGTTTTTT
TRBJ2-5 | TRBV5-1 | - | - | CASMIQETQYF | TGCGCCAGCATGATACAAGAGACCCAGTACTTC
TRBJ2-5 | TRBV19 | - | - | CASSTGLETQYF | TGTGCCAGTAGTACGGGTCTTGAGACCCAGTACTTC
TRBJ1-1 | TRBV5-1 | - | - | CASSLGAVNTEAFF | TGCGCCAGCAGCTTGGGTGCCGTGAACACTGAAGCTTTCTTT
TRBJ2-5 | TRBV5-1 | - | - | CASSLDREETQYF | TGCGCCAGCAGCTTGGACAGGGAAGAGACCCAGTACTTC
TRBJ1-4 | TRBV28 | - | - | CASSLPGEKLFF | TGTGCCAGCAGTTTACCCGGGGAGAAACTGTTTTTT
TRBJ2-7 | TRBV5-4 | - | once | CASSLSALNNEQYF | TGTGCCAGCAGCTTGTCCGCACTCAATAACGAGCAGTACTTC
TRBJ2-7 | TRBV7-9 | TRBD2 | - | CASGGLAGAEGNEQYF | TGTGCCAGCGGCGGACTAGCGGGAGCTGAGGGAAACGAGCAGTACTTC
TRBJ1-5 | TRBV28 | - | - | CASISGGEPITHSNQPQHF | TGTGCCAGCATATCGGGTGGAGAACCCATTACCCATAGCAATCAGCCCCAGCATTTT
TRBJ2-1 | TRBV6-4 | - | - | CASSDYGAGVSEQFF | TGTGCCAGCAGTGACTATGGGGCAGGCGTATCTGAGCAGTTCTTC
TRBJ2-7 | TRBV30 | TRBD1 | - | CAWSVQGDSYEQYF | TGTGCCTGGAGTGTACAGGGGGATTCCTACGAGCAGTACTTC
TRBJ1-1 | TRBV28 | TRBD1 | few | CASSHTSDQQGKAFF | TGTGCCAGCAGTCACACATCAGACCAACAGGGGAAAGCTTTCTTT